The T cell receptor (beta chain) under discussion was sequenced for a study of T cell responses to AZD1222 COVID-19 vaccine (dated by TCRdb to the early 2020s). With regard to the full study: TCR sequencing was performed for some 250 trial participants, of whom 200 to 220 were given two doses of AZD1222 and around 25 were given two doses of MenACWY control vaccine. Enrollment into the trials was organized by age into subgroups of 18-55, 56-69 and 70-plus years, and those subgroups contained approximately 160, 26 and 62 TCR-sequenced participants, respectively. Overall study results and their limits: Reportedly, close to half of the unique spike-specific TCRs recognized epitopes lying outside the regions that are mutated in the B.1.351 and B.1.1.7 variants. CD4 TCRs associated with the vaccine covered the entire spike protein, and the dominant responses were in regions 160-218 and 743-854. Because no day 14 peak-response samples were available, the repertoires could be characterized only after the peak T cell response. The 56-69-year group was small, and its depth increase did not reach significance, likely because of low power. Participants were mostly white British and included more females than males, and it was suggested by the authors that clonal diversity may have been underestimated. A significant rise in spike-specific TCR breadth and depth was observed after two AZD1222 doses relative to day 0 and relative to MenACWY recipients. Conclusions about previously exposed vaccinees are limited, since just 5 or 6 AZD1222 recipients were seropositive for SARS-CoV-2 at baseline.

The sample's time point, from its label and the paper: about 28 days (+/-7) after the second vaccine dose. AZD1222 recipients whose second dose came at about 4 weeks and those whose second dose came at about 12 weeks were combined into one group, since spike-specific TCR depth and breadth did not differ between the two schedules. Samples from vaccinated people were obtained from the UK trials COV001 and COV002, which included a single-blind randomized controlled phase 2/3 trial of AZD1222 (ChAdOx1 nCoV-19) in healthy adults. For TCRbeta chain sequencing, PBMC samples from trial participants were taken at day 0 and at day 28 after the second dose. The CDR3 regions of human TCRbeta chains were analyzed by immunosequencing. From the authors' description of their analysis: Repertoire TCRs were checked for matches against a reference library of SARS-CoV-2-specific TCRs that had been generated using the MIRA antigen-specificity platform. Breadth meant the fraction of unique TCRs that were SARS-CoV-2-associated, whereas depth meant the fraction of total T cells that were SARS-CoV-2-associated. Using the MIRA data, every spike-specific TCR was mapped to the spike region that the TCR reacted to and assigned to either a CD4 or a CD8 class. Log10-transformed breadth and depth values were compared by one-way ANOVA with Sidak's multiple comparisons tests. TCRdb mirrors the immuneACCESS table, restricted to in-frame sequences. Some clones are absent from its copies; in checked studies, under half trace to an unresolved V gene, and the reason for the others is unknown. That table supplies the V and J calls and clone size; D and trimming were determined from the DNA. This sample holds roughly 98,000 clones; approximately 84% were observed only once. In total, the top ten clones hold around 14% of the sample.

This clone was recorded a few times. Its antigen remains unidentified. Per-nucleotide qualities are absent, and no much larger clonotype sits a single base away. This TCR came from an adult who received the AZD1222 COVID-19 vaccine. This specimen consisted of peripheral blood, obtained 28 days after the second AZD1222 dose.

The nucleotide sequence is given as TGTGCCAGTAGTATTTTACGGAGGGGGCTCAACTATGGCTACACCTTC. Translated, it gives CASSILRRGLNYGYTF. The sequence links TRBV19 to TRBJ1-2; 7 bases in the junction line up with TRBD1. CDR1 and CDR2 are read off the germline V gene (reference sequence) as LNHDA and SQIVND. From cysteine to phenylalanine, the CDR3 is 16 amino acids long. The read is trimmed to its CDR3 DNA, 48 bases read in frame from base 1. Germline trimming: 3 bases from V, 2 bases from J; junction bases outside gene matches: 9. The full variable domain, completed from the reference TRBV19 and TRBJ1-2 proteins outside the CDR3, reads DGGITQSPKYLFRKEGQNVTLSCEQNLNHDAMYWYRQDPGQGLRLIYYSQIVNDFQKGDIAEGYSVSREKKESFPLTVTSAQKNPTAFYLCASSILRRGLNYGYTFGSGTRLTVV.